This T cell receptor (beta chain) was identified during a study of blood T cells in healthy people across ages. Study overall: Through template switching, about one barcoded beta molecule was captured per two T cells, as measured in model experiments. Findings and caveats of the study: Possibly confounding the expanded clonotype changes was the fact that donor CMV status was unknown. Naive CD4+ cell counts and diversity both ran higher in long-lived than in aged donors.

Every donor gave roughly 9.6 milliliters of peripheral blood. The CDR3 is 16 residues long. Germline V lookup: CDR1 LGHNA, CDR2 YNFKEQ. About this clonotype: Its antigen is still unknown.

It was with a sample-barcoded 5' primer and a J-beta primer mix that a second PCR of about 6 to 11 cycles was run. TCRdb used MiXCR to reprocess the 5' RACE reads, holding one entry per CDR3 protein. The sample lists approximately 1.5 million distinct CDR3 sequences; roughly 43% were seen once. This TCR derives from a woman under 30 in good health. Sequences were obtained from blood. The rearrangement uses TRBV4-2 and TRBJ2-7, with D possibly TRBD2 on 6 matching bases. The J call is doubtful: the DNA matches TRBJ2-5 better. CDR3 nucleotides: TGTGCCAGCAGCCAAGATACCCTAGCGCCTCAAGAGACCCAGTACTTC. Translated, it gives CASSQDTLAPQETQYF.